The source of this TCR beta chain is a study of T cells after yellow fever vaccination. Study outcomes and limitations: By day 5 rather than day 15, the secondary response had peaked, though it was weaker. Repertoires obtained by FACS sorting could include abundant clonotypes that entered as contaminants from the bulk population.

The CDR3 has 14 amino acids. V lost 5 bases, J lost 0 bases, and 10 bases lay in between. Germline loops: CDR1 KGHSH, CDR2 LQKENI. As regards this clonotype: Its specificity is unknown.

5'RACE template switching produced TCR cDNA carrying a universal primer site and UMIs. TCRdb redid the calling of the 5' RACE reads with MiXCR, one entry per CDR3 protein. The sample carries about 340,000 distinct CDR3 sequences, roughly 9.4% recorded once. V and J are TRBV18 and TRBJ1-1; D gene unclear. The receptor was isolated from a man aged 18 to 30 who received the YFV17D yellow fever vaccine. Here the sequenced sample was PBMCs, taken on the day of the first yellow fever vaccination. The chain's CDR3 is CASSSDGMNTEAFF. CDR3 sequence (DNA): TGTGCCAGCTCATCGGACGGCATGAACACTGAAGCTTTCTTT.